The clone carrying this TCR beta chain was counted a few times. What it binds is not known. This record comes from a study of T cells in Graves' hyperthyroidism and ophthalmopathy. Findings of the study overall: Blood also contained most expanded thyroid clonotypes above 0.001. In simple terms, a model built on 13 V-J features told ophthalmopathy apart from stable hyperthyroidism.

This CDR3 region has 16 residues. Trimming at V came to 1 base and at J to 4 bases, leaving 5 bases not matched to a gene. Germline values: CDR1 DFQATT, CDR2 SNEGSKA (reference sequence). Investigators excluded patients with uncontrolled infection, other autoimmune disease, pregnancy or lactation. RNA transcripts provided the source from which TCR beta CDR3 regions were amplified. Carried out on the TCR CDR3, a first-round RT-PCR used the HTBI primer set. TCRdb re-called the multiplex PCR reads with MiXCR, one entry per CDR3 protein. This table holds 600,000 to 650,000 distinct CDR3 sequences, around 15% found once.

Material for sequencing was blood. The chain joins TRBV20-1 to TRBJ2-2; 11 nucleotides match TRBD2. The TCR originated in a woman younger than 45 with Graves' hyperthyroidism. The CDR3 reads CSARGPTSGSTGELFF. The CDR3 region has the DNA TGCAGTGCTAGAGGTCCCACTAGCGGGAGCACCGGGGAGCTGTTTTTT.